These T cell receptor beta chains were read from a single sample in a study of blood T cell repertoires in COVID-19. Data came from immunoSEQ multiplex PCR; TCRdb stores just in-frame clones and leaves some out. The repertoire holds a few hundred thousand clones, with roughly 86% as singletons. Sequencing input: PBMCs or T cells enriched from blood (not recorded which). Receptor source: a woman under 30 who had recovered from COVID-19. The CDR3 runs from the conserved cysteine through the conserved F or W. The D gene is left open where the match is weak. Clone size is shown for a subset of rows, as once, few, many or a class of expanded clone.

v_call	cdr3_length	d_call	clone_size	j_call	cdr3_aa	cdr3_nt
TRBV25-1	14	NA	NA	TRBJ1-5	CASGGLQGHQPQHF	TGTGCCAGCGGAGGTCTCCAAGGGCATCAGCCCCAGCATTTT
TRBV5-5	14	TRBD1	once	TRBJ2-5	CASSPTGGGETQYF	TGTGCCAGCAGCCCGACAGGGGGCGGTGAGACCCAGTACTTC
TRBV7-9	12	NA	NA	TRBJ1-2	CASSLRGDGYTF	TGTGCCAGCAGCTTACGAGGAGATGGCTACACCTTC
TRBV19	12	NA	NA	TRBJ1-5	CASNLYNQPQHF	TGTGCCAGTAACCTCTACAATCAGCCCCAGCATTTT
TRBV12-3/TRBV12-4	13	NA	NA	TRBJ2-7	CASSSSSRYEQYF	TGTGCCAGCAGTAGCTCGAGCCGCTACGAGCAGTACTTC
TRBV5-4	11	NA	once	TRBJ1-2	CASKGGVGYTF	TGTGCCAGCAAAGGGGGGGTTGGCTACACCTTC
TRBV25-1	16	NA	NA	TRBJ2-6	CASSEQGLSGANVLTF	TGTGCCAGCAGTGAACAGGGTTTGTCTGGGGCCAACGTCCTGACTTTC
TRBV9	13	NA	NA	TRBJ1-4	CASRTGCDEKLFF	TGTGCCAGCAGAACAGGGTGTGACGAAAAACTGTTTTTT
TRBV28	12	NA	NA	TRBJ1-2	CASSQGLDGYTF	TGTGCCAGCAGTCAAGGACTGGATGGCTACACCTTC
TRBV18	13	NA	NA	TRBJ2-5	CASSWTVQETQYF	TGTGCCAGCTCATGGACAGTGCAAGAGACCCAGTACTTC
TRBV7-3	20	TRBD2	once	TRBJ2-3	CASSPGSGSCEDADTDTQYF	TGTGCCAGCAGCCCGGGGAGCGGGAGTTGTGAGGACGCTGACACAGATACGCAGTATTTT
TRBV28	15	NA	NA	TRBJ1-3	CASSLGQYAGNTIYF	TGTGCCAGCAGTTTAGGGCAGTACGCTGGAAACACCATATATTTT
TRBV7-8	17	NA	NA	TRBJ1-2	CASSNPLTGSPNYGYTF	TGTGCCAGCAGCAATCCTCTAACAGGGAGCCCTAACTATGGCTACACCTTC
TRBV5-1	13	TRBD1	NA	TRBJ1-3	CASRGTGRHTIYF	TGCGCCAGTAGAGGGACAGGGAGGCACACCATATATTTT
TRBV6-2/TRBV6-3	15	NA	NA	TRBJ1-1	CASSYASAMNTEAFF	TGTGCCAGCAGTTACGCTTCCGCGATGAACACTGAAGCTTTCTTT
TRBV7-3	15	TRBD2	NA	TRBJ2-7	CASSLNGGRAYEQYF	TGTGCCAGCAGCTTAAATGGCGGGAGGGCTTACGAGCAGTACTTC
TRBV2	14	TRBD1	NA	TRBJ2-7	CASRWGQGTYEQYF	TGTGCCAGCCGGTGGGGACAGGGGACCTACGAGCAGTACTTC
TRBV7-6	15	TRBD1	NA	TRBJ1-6	CASSRAGGYNSPLHF	TGTGCCAGCAGCCGCGCAGGGGGCTATAATTCACCCCTCCACTTT
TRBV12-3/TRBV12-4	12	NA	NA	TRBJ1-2	CASSLGPPGVTF	TGTGCCAGCAGTTTAGGCCCACCGGGAGTTACCTTC
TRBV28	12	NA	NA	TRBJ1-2	CASSPEGWGYTF	TGTGCCAGCAGCCCCGAGGGTTGGGGCTACACCTTC
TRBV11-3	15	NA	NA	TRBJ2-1	CASSLVGGGNNEQFF	TGTGCCAGCAGCTTAGTTGGCGGGGGCAACAATGAGCAGTTCTTC
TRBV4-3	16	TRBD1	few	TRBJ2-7	CASQLYPTGDLSEQYF	TGCGCCAGCCAGTTATACCCGACAGGGGACTTATCCGAGCAGTACTTC
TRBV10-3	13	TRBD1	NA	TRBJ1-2	CAITQGQGDGYTF	TGTGCCATCACCCAGGGACAGGGCGATGGCTACACCTTC
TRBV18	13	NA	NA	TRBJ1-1	CASSLAWNTEAFF	TGTGCCAGCTCACTGGCCTGGAACACTGAAGCTTTCTTT
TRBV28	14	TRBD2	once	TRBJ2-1	CASSPGTSYNEQFF	TGTGCCAGCAGCCCCGGGACTAGTTACAATGAGCAGTTCTTC
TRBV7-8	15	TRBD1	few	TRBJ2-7	CASSLETGKTYEQYF	TGTGCCAGCAGCTTAGAGACAGGGAAGACCTACGAGCAGTACTTC
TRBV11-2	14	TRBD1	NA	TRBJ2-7	CASSPIQGVDEQYF	TGTGCCAGCAGCCCAATACAGGGGGTGGACGAGCAGTACTTC
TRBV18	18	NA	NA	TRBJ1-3	CASSPPIRGRPSGNTIYF	TGTGCCAGCTCACCACCGATTCGTGGGAGGCCCTCTGGAAACACCATATATTTT
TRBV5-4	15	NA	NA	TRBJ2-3	CASSWTRVGTDTQYF	TGTGCCAGCAGCTGGACGAGGGTCGGCACAGATACGCAGTATTTT
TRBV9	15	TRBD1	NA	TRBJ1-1	CASSVMDRFDTEAFF	TGTGCCAGCAGCGTGATGGACAGGTTCGACACTGAAGCTTTCTTT
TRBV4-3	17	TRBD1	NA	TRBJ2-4	CASSRGTGGASKNIQYF	TGCGCCAGCAGCCGGGGGACAGGGGGCGCGTCCAAAAACATTCAGTACTTC
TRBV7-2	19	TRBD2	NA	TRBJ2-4	CASSPRGGTNVLAKNIQYF	TGTGCCAGCAGCCCCCGGGGGGGGACGAACGTACTAGCCAAAAACATTCAGTACTTC
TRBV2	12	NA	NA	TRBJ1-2	CASSGTDEGYTF	TGTGCCAGCAGTGGGACAGATGAGGGCTACACCTTC
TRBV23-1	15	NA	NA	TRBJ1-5	CASSHGGSGNQPQHF	TGCGCCAGCAGTCATGGAGGGTCCGGCAATCAGCCCCAGCATTTT
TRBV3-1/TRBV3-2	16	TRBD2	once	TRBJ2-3	CASSLRTSVSTDTQYF	TGTGCCAGCAGCCTCCGGACTAGCGTAAGCACAGATACGCAGTATTTT
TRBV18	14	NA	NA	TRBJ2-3	CASSPPVRSDTQYF	TGTGCCAGCTCACCACCGGTTAGATCGGATACGCAGTATTTT